This paragraph covers one T cell receptor (beta chain) sequence. Antigen unknown. TCRdb re-called the PCR reads through MiXCR. This sample carries about 7,000 clones, approximately 20% of them seen once, and the ten largest clones take roughly 26%. Prior to thyroid surgery, none of the patients had received any treatment. Germline V lookup: CDR1 DFQATT, CDR2 SNEGSKA (reference sequence). This CDR3 has 13 residues. V was clipped by 3 bases and J by 0 bases, with 6 bases between them. This specimen belongs to a study of metastatic and nonmetastatic thyroid tumors. Study background: Blood and tumor or nodule tissue repertoires from malignant and benign thyroid patients were compared. Whole-study results and caveats: In both blood and tumor samples, TCR beta diversity was reported significantly higher for malignant than benign nodules.

The sequenced material came from adjacent normal tissue. The genes are TRBV20-1 and TRBJ1-5; D unresolved. The sequence was obtained from a male donor with papillary thyroid cancer or a benign thyroid nodule (not recorded which). Some clones in this sample may be carry-over from other donors' samples. This chain's CDR3 is CSASGYSNQPQHF. CDR3 DNA: TGCAGTGCTAGCGGCTATAGCAATCAGCCCCAGCATTTT.